This record looks at one T cell receptor (beta chain) sequence and its context. V was pared by 3 bases and J by 0 bases, with 11 bases of the junction left unmatched. From germline, CDR1 is SGHKS and CDR2 YYEKEE (reference sequence). The length of the CDR3 is 18 residues. This record comes from a study of cytomegalovirus exposure and HLA in healthy donors. Repertoires were generated with immunoSEQ multiplex PCR, while TCRdb's copy carries only in-frame clones and drops some. The profile shows about 130,000 clones, 95% to 97% of them singletons. The source of this sequence is a man between 18 and 29 years old in good health and CMV-seronegative. Sample: PBMCs. The chain employs TRBV5-5 and TRBJ2-2, with 7 bases fitting TRBD2. Here the CDR3 reads CASSWWVIGTTNTGELFF. The CDR3 nucleotides are TGTGCCAGCAGCTGGTGGGTTATCGGGACTACGAACACCGGGGAGCTGTTTTTT.